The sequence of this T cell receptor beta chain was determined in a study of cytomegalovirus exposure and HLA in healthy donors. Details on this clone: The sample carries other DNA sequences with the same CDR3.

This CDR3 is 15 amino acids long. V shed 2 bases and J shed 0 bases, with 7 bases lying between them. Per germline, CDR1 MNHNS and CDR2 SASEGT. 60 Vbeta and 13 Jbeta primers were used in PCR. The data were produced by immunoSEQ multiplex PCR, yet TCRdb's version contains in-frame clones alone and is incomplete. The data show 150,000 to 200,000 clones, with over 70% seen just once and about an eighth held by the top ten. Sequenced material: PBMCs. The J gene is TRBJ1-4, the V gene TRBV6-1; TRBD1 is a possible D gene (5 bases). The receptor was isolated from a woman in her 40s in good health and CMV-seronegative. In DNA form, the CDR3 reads TGTGCCAGCAGTGAACAGGGTTCAACTAATGAAAAACTGTTTTTT. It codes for CASSEQGSTNEKLFF.